One and the same sample provided the 10 T cell receptor beta chains below, sequenced in a study of CD8 T cells in ankylosing spondylitis. These receptors have no known antigen. General observations from the study: For ankylosing spondylitis blood, a TCR beta motif of under ten highly homologous variants appeared characteristic.

TCRdb ran MiXCR on the 5' RACE reads and lists one entry per CDR3 protein. Of about 540,000 distinct CDR3 sequences in the sample, over 9.5% are singletons; the top ten hold approximately 6.2%. Source material: blood, either unsorted or a sorted T cell fraction (not recorded which). These receptors came from a male donor with ankylosing spondylitis.

V gene TRBV19 combines with J gene TRBJ1-2; TRBD1 might be the D (5 bases). Trimming left V 8 bases short and J 7 bases short, with 11 bases between. In germline, CDR1 is LNHDA, CDR2 SQIVND (reference sequence). The CDR3 sequence is 11 residues long. The CDR3: CASQGGRGYTF. The CDR3 coding sequence is TGTGCCAGTCAGGGAGGGCGTGGCTACACCTTC.

This clonotype was observed a handful of times. The rearrangement uses TRBV12-3 or TRBV12-4 and TRBJ2-1, with D possibly TRBD1 on 6 matching bases. The CDR3 consists of 12 residues. Trimming stripped 6 bases from V and 9 bases from J, with 12 bases between. Here the CDR3 DNA reads TGTGCCAGCAGCCCCTTCAGGGGTGAGCAGTTCTTC. This encodes CASSPFRGEQFF.

This rearrangement joins TRBV2 to TRBJ2-2; D tentatively fits TRBD1 or TRBD2 (5 bases each). CDR1 is SNHLY, CDR2 FYNNEI, per germline. The length of the CDR3 is 15 residues. V was shortened by 5 bases and J by 2 bases, with 12 bases between the two germline ends. The CDR3 region is CASSPLGVNTGELFF. The CDR3 nucleotides are TGTGCCAGCAGTCCCTTGGGGGTAAACACCGGGGAGCTGTTTTTT.

The rearrangement uses TRBV29-1 and TRBJ1-5; 9 bases map to TRBD1. Germline V lookup: CDR1 SQVTM, CDR2 ANQGSEA. The V gene end was trimmed by 7 bases and the J gene end by 6 bases; junction bases not matched to a gene: 10. The CDR3 contains 14 residues. CDR3 coding DNA: TGCAGCGCCCGGACAGGGGCTTTGGGTCAGCCCCAGCATTTT. Its translation is CSARTGALGQPQHF.

The table lists this clonotype with a few counts. The J gene is TRBJ2-3, the V gene TRBV5-1, with D tentatively TRBD2 (5 bases). Germline CDR1 SGHRS, CDR2 YFSETQ. V was cut by 2 bases and J by 0 bases, with 10 bases left in between. The CDR3 contains 15 residues. CDR3 loop: CASSFGLMSTDTQYF. Written as DNA, the CDR3 is TGCGCCAGCAGCTTTGGACTTATGAGCACAGATACGCAGTATTTT.

The V gene is TRBV30, the J gene TRBJ1-3; D is uncertain. CDR1 and CDR2 from the germline V gene are GTSNPN and SVGIG (reference sequence). Trimming cost V 0 bases and J 2 bases, with 8 bases left between them. This CDR3 contains 14 residues. Here the CDR3 reads CAWSVGGTGNTIYF. The CDR3 bases are TGTGCCTGGAGTGTCGGAGGGACTGGAAACACCATATATTTT.

The rearrangement links TRBV7-8 to TRBJ2-7, with D possibly TRBD2 on 6 matching bases. This CDR3 has 15 amino acids. Germline V gene sequence: CDR1 SGHVS, CDR2 FQNEAQ. V was pared by 5 bases and J by 7 bases, with 21 bases between. The DNA of the CDR3 is TGTGCCAGCAGCCCATCCCGGGGGTCTTCGCGGGAGCAGTACTTC. The encoded protein is CASSPSRGSSREQYF.

This chain connects TRBV7-9 to TRBJ2-1; D not resolved. The CDR3 is made up of 11 amino acids. Trimming removed 2 bases from V and 14 bases from J, with 10 bases in between. Per the germline V gene, CDR1 is SEHNR and CDR2 is FQNEAQ (reference sequence). CDR3 loop: CASSLTGEEFF. The DNA of the CDR3 is TGTGCCAGCAGCTTAACCGGAGAGGAGTTCTTC.

V usage is TRBV5-1 and J usage is TRBJ2-3, with 7 bases fitting TRBD1. The germline CDR1 and CDR2 sequences are SGHRS and YFSETQ. CDR3 size: 13 residues. Trimming cost V 3 bases and J 7 bases; bases outside gene matches: 5. The CDR3 reads CASSWDRQNTQYF. Written as DNA, the CDR3 is TGCGCCAGCAGCTGGGACAGACAGAATACGCAGTATTTT.

In this sample, this clonotype turned up many times. V is TRBV20-1 and J is TRBJ1-1; D possibly corresponds to TRBD1 (5 bases). The CDR3 runs 17 residues. Germline CDR1 reads DFQATT; CDR2 reads SNEGSKA (reference sequence). Trimming took off 1 base at V and 0 bases at J, with 18 bases between the two ends. This chain's CDR3 is CSARGRLGTNLNTEAFF. DNA for the CDR3: TGCAGTGCTAGAGGGCGACTCGGGACTAATCTGAACACTGAAGCTTTCTTT.